One sample yielded the 22 T cell receptor beta chains listed below, sequenced in a study of cytomegalovirus exposure and HLA in healthy donors. Primers included in the PCR were 60 Vbeta and 13 Jbeta primers. TCRdb's table, derived via immunoSEQ multiplex PCR, lists solely in-frame clones and lacks some. The table records 130,000 or so clones, approximately 71% of them present only once. Source material: PBMCs. The receptors shown here come from a man aged 35 to 55 in good health and CMV-seronegative.

The J gene is TRBJ1-1, the V gene TRBV23-1; D unresolved. TRBV23-1 is reported as an ORF; its role is uncertain. V was cut by 0 bases and J by 4 bases, with 12 bases left in between. The CDR3 has 15 amino acids. The CDR3 here is CASSQSSVAPTEAFF. CDR3 nucleotide sequence: TGCGCCAGCAGTCAATCGTCCGTCGCGCCCACTGAAGCTTTCTTT.

The J gene is TRBJ2-7, the V gene TRBV6-6, with D perhaps matching TRBD1 (6 bases). V dropped 7 bases and J dropped 0 bases, with 19 bases sitting between them. The germline V gene encodes CDR1 MNHNY and CDR2 SVGAGI (reference sequence). This CDR3 is 16 amino acids long. Written as DNA, the CDR3 is TGTGCCAGCATCCGAGGACAGTCGAGTTTCTCCTACGAGCAGTACTTC. Protein: CASIRGQSSFSYEQYF.

The rearrangement joins TRBV2 to TRBJ1-2; D may be TRBD1 (5 bases). The CDR3 covers 13 residues. Germline V gene lookup returns CDR1 SNHLY and CDR2 FYNNEI. Trimming pared 6 bases from V and 4 bases from J, leaving 12 bases between. CDR3 DNA: TGTGCCAGCAGACAGGAGCCCTTCTATGGCTACACCTTC. Its protein product is CASRQEPFYGYTF.

The rearrangement links TRBV28 to TRBJ2-7, with a possible D match to TRBD1 (6 bases). V lost 4 bases, J lost 0 bases, and 13 bases lay in between. CDR1 is MDHEN and CDR2 is SYDVKM in the germline V gene. The CDR3 covers 15 residues. CDR3 coding DNA: TGTGCCAGCAGTTCTACAGGGACCGGCTCCTACGAGCAGTACTTC. The encoded protein is CASSSTGTGSYEQYF. Using reference TRBV28 and TRBJ2-7 for the parts outside the CDR3, the full variable domain is DVKVTQSSRYLVKRTGEKVFLECVQDMDHENMFWYRQDPGLGLRLIYFSYDVKMKEKGDIPEGYSVSREKKERFSLILESASTNQTSMYLCASSSTGTGSYEQYFGPGTRLTVT.

This clone has just one count. V gene TRBV27 combines with J gene TRBJ1-5; 10 bases line up with TRBD1. Germline V CDR1 and CDR2: MNHEY, SMNVEV (reference sequence). After removal of 6 bases from V and 5 bases from J, the junction contained 4 bases not matched to a gene. The CDR3 is 14 residues long. CDR3 DNA: TGTGCCAGCAGCGACAGGGGGCTTCATCAGCCCCAGCATTTT. Translation: CASSDRGLHQPQHF.

The chain links TRBV5-1 to TRBJ1-5; 7 bases are shared with TRBD1. Germline CDR1 and CDR2: SGHRS and YFSETQ. Unmatched junction bases numbered 5, after V lost 4 bases and J lost 4 bases. The CDR3 runs 14 residues. CDR3 nucleotides: TGCGCCAGCAGCCAGGGACAGCCGAATCAGCCCCAGCATTTT. This sequence encodes CASSQGQPNQPQHF. The complete variable domain, with remaining parts taken from reference TRBV5-1 and TRBJ1-5, reads KAGVTQTPRYLIKTRGQQVTLSCSPISGHRSVSWYQQTPGQGLQFLFEYFSETQRNKGNFPGRFSGRQFSNSRSEMNVSTLELGDSALYLCASSQGQPNQPQHFGDGTRLSIL.

This chain connects TRBV5-1 to TRBJ1-2, with 11 bases fitting TRBD1. The V gene's germline CDR1 is SGHRS and CDR2 YFSETQ. The V segment lost 4 bases and the J segment 4 bases; nucleotides outside the gene matches: 6. The CDR3 sequence is 15 residues long. The chain's CDR3 is CASSLIGTGGYGYTF. As DNA, the CDR3 is TGCGCCAGCAGCCTTATAGGGACAGGGGGCTATGGCTACACCTTC. The variable domain in full, completed from reference TRBV5-1 and TRBJ1-2, reads KAGVTQTPRYLIKTRGQQVTLSCSPISGHRSVSWYQQTPGQGLQFLFEYFSETQRNKGNFPGRFSGRQFSNSRSEMNVSTLELGDSALYLCASSLIGTGGYGYTFGSGTRLTVV.

The V gene is TRBV19, the J gene TRBJ1-5; tentatively, D is TRBD1 (6 bases). This CDR3 contains 16 residues. V shed 6 bases and J shed 0 bases, with 15 bases lying between them. CDR1 is LNHDA, CDR2 SQIVND, per germline (reference sequence). CDR3 sequence: CASRVRGPNSNQPQHF. The CDR3 nucleotides are TGTGCCAGTAGGGTGCGGGGGCCTAATAGCAATCAGCCCCAGCATTTT.

J is TRBJ1-1 and V is TRBV5-1; tentatively, D is TRBD1 (6 bases). This CDR3 contains 17 residues. Looked up from germline, CDR1 is SGHRS and CDR2 is YFSETQ. Trimming removed 4 bases from V and 4 bases from J, with 23 bases in between. The CDR3 loop is CASSPTTQQGIGTEAFF. DNA of the CDR3: TGCGCCAGCAGCCCCACGACCCAACAGGGAATCGGCACTGAAGCTTTCTTT.

The chain recombines TRBV2 with TRBJ2-3; 7 bases are shared with TRBD2. Germline CDR1 reads SNHLY; CDR2 reads FYNNEI. The CDR3 loop spans 16 amino acids. V was clipped by 7 bases and J by 2 bases; unmatched bases: 12. In DNA form, the CDR3 reads TGTGCCAGCAAAAGACTAGCCTCCGGCCCCACAGATACGCAGTATTTT. Residues: CASKRLASGPTDTQYF. Full variable domain (outside the CDR3, taken from reference TRBV2 and TRBJ2-3): EPEVTQTPSHQVTQMGQEVILRCVPISNHLYFYWYRQILGQKVEFLVSFYNNEISEKSEIFDDQFSVERPDGSNFTLKIRSTKLEDSAMYFCASKRLASGPTDTQYFGPGTRLTVL.

This clone was picked up a small number of times. V and J are TRBV28 and TRBJ2-7; D is possibly TRBD1 (6 bases). The CDR3 has 12 amino acids. Trimming took off 8 bases at V and 3 bases at J, with 11 bases between the two ends. Germline V gives CDR1 MDHEN, CDR2 SYDVKM. CDR3 amino acids: CASQDRRYEQYF. As DNA, the CDR3 is TGTGCCAGCCAAGACAGGCGCTACGAGCAGTACTTC.

The rearrangement uses TRBV11-3 and TRBJ2-1; 9 bases agree with TRBD2. The CDR3 is 17 amino acids. The J segment lost 7 bases and the V segment lost 5 bases, leaving 15 bases of the junction unmatched. Germline V gene lookup returns CDR1 SGHNT and CDR2 YENEEA. The chain's CDR3 is CASSGGGPAGGRNEQFF. The CDR3 DNA sequence: TGTGCCAGCAGCGGAGGGGGGCCGGCGGGGGGGCGGAATGAGCAGTTCTTC.

Concerning this clone: A read error is likely, as this CDR3 ends without the conserved phenylalanine or tryptophan. The gene calls are TRBV15 and TRBJ1-1; perhaps TRBD1 as D (6 bases). CDR3 size: 13 residues. CDR1 is LNHNV, CDR2 YYDKDF, per germline (reference sequence). Trimming stripped 5 bases from V and 3 bases from J, with 10 bases between. The CDR3 DNA reads as TGTGCCACCAGCGCCCACAGGGACACTGAAGCTTTCGTT. It is translated as CATSAHRDTEAFV.

Details on this clone: Other nucleotide sequences in the sample specify the same CDR3. The chain joins TRBV4-3 to TRBJ1-2, with 11 bases aligning to TRBD1. V trimming: 0 bases; J trimming: 5 bases; junction bases outside the gene matches: 2. CDR1 is LGHNA and CDR2 is YSLEER in the germline V gene. The length of the CDR3 is 15 residues. CDR3 in DNA: TGCGCCAGCAGCCAAGATAGGGACAGGGGGTATGGCTACACCTTC. Protein sequence: CASSQDRDRGYGYTF.

The chain recombines TRBV7-2 with TRBJ2-5, with 9 bases fitting TRBD2. The V and J ends lost 5 bases and 5 bases, in that order; junction bases with no gene match: 15. The CDR3 length is 17 residues. Germline loops: CDR1 SGHTA, CDR2 FQGNSA. CDR3 in amino acids: CASSLGAGGGAPETQYF. The CDR3 coding sequence is TGTGCCAGCAGCCTAGGAGCCGGCGGGGGGGCCCCGGAGACCCAGTACTTC.

The DNA of the CDR3 is TGTGCCAGCAGTGAAGCGCTTGCTAGCTGGGGCGGGGAGCTGTTTTTT. As protein: CASSEALASWGGELFF. The chain links TRBV6-1 to TRBJ2-2, with D tentatively TRBD2 (5 bases). CDR3 length equals 16 residues. The germline V and J ends were trimmed by 0 bases and 7 bases, with 15 bases remaining between them. The germline gives CDR1 MNHNS, CDR2 SASEGT.

V and J are TRBV5-1 and TRBJ1-1, with D hard to call. Trimming left V 3 bases short and J 8 bases short, with 14 bases between. This CDR3 has 13 amino acids. Germline loops: CDR1 SGHRS, CDR2 YFSETQ. CDR3 amino acids: CASSSSPQFEAFF. The CDR3 DNA follows: TGCGCCAGCAGCTCCAGCCCACAGTTCGAAGCTTTCTTT. Using reference TRBV5-1 and TRBJ1-1 for the parts outside the CDR3, the full variable domain is KAGVTQTPRYLIKTRGQQVTLSCSPISGHRSVSWYQQTPGQGLQFLFEYFSETQRNKGNFPGRFSGRQFSNSRSEMNVSTLELGDSALYLCASSSSPQFEAFFGQGTRLTVV.

The genes are TRBV7-2 and TRBJ2-7; TRBD1 agrees at 9 bases. Trimming cost V 3 bases and J 4 bases; bases outside gene matches: 13. Per the germline V gene, CDR1 is SGHTA and CDR2 is FQGNSA. The CDR3 covers 17 residues. The CDR3 spells CASSFPGQGPSRYEQYF. For the CDR3, the DNA is TGTGCCAGCAGCTTTCCGGGACAGGGACCAAGCCGTTACGAGCAGTACTTC.

The chain links TRBV11-2 to TRBJ1-3, with a possible D match to TRBD1 (5 bases). Germline V CDR1 and CDR2: SGHAT, FQNNGV. The V and J ends lost 5 bases and 7 bases respectively, with 15 bases between them. The CDR3 loop spans 14 amino acids. Here the CDR3 DNA reads TGTGCCAGCAGCCCCGCCCAGGGCCGGAACACCATATATTTT. This sequence encodes CASSPAQGRNTIYF.

This clone was seen a single time. The gene calls are TRBV7-9 and TRBJ2-1, with 12 bases aligning to TRBD2. This CDR3 spans 19 amino acids. The V gene end was trimmed by 7 bases and the J gene end by 0 bases; junction bases not matched to a gene: 13. In germline, CDR1 is SEHNR, CDR2 FQNEAQ (reference sequence). CDR3 sequence reads: CASTPGGLAGPSSYNEQFF. The DNA of the CDR3 is TGTGCCAGCACCCCGGGAGGACTAGCGGGGCCCAGCTCCTACAATGAGCAGTTCTTC.

This clone was found a few times. V gene TRBV4-2 combines with J gene TRBJ1-5; 7 bases fit TRBD1. Per the germline V gene, CDR1 is LGHNA and CDR2 is YNFKEQ. V trimming: 3 bases; J trimming: 3 bases; junction bases outside the gene matches: 8. The length of the CDR3 is 16 residues. CDR3 DNA sequence: TGTGCCAGCAGCCAGATTGACAGGGATGACAATCAGCCCCAGCATTTT. Its protein product is CASSQIDRDDNQPQHF.

This clone was observed a handful of times. The V and J genes are TRBV6-5 and TRBJ2-2, with 8 nucleotides matching TRBD2. CDR1 and CDR2 from the germline V gene are MNHEY and SVGAGI. Trimming took 8 bases from V and 4 from J; bases not matched to a gene: 3. CDR3 length equals 13 residues. The CDR3 DNA follows: TGTGCCAGCGGGCTAGCGGGCACCGGGGAGCTGTTTTTT. It yields the protein CASGLAGTGELFF.